The 16 T cell receptor beta chains given below trace back to one sample, sequenced in a study of cytomegalovirus exposure and HLA in healthy donors. Researchers ran the PCR with 60 Vbeta and 13 Jbeta primers. Repertoires were generated with immunoSEQ multiplex PCR, while TCRdb's copy carries only in-frame clones and drops some. The table includes about 240,000 clones, approximately 81% detected once. Sequenced sample: PBMCs. Every receptor here comes from a woman aged 60-75 years in good health and CMV-seropositive.

The chain joins TRBV10-1 to TRBJ1-6, with D possibly matching TRBD1 (6 bases). CDR1 is WNHNN, CDR2 SYGVQD, per germline (reference sequence). Trimming stripped 6 bases from V and 6 bases from J, with 9 bases between. The CDR3 has 13 amino acids. The CDR3 sequence is CASREDSNSPLHF. In nucleotides, the CDR3 is TGCGCCAGCAGAGAGGACAGTAATTCACCCCTCCACTTT.

The CDR3 nucleotides read TGTGCCAGCTCAGCCTCTCTGGCAGGGGGTTATGGCTACACCTTC. Protein product: CASSASLAGGYGYTF. V gene TRBV18 combines with J gene TRBJ1-2; 7 bases align to TRBD1. Germline V gene data show CDR1 as KGHSH and CDR2 as LQKENI. With V trimmed by 5 bases and J by 5 bases, 11 bases remained unmatched. The CDR3 runs to 15 residues. The variable domain in full, completed from reference TRBV18 and TRBJ1-2, reads NAGVMQNPRHLVRRRGQEARLRCSPMKGHSHVYWYRQLPEEGLKFMVYLQKENIIDESGMPKERFSAEFPKEGPSILRIQQVVRGDSAAYFCASSASLAGGYGYTFGSGTRLTVV.

V usage is TRBV5-1 and J usage is TRBJ1-1; TRBD1 aligns across 12 bases. J lost 0 bases, V lost 4 bases, and 7 bases had no gene match. In germline, CDR1 is SGHRS, CDR2 YFSETQ. This CDR3 contains 17 residues. The CDR3 sequence: CASSPGQGANLNTEAFF. The DNA of the CDR3 is TGCGCCAGCAGCCCGGGACAGGGGGCGAATCTGAACACTGAAGCTTTCTTT.

V gene TRBV5-1 combines with J gene TRBJ2-1; 12 positions match TRBD1. V was clipped by 0 bases and J by 8 bases; unmatched bases: 9. The CDR3 is 17 amino acids. The germline V gene has CDR1 SGHRS and CDR2 YFSETQ. In DNA form, the CDR3 reads TGCGCCAGCAGCTTGGTTGGCCGGGGACAGGGGGCGTATGAGCAGTTCTTC. Its protein product is CASSLVGRGQGAYEQFF.

The rearrangement joins TRBV18 to TRBJ2-3; D not certain. This CDR3 spans 11 amino acids. V gave up 8 bases and J gave up 4 bases, with 7 bases separating them. The germline V gene has CDR1 KGHSH and CDR2 LQKENI. The CDR3 bases are TGTGCCAGCCCGGGTCCAGATACGCAGTATTTT. Residues: CASPGPDTQYF.

The chain couples TRBV7-6 to TRBJ2-7; D gene uncertain. Trimming cost V 2 bases and J 4 bases, with 6 bases left between them. Germline CDR1 and CDR2: SGHVS and FNYEAQ. The CDR3 loop spans 12 amino acids. Here the CDR3 reads CASSLLEYEQYF. The CDR3 region has the DNA TGTGCCAGCAGCTTATTAGAGTACGAGCAGTACTTC.

The J gene is TRBJ2-7, the V gene TRBV11-2; a possible D gene is TRBD1 (6 bases). Looked up from germline, CDR1 is SGHAT and CDR2 is FQNNGV. The V end lost 3 bases, the J end lost 4 bases, and 10 bases lay between the germline ends. This CDR3 spans 13 amino acids. The CDR3 DNA is TGTGCCAGCAGCTTTGGACAGCCGTACGAGCAGTACTTC. Protein sequence: CASSFGQPYEQYF.

This clone was detected only a few times. V and J are TRBV7-9 and TRBJ1-2; 8 nucleotides align to TRBD1. CDR3 length: 14 amino acids. Germline CDR1 is SEHNR and CDR2 is FQNEAQ (reference sequence). After removal of 2 bases from V and 4 bases from J, the junction contained 3 bases not matched to a gene. Here the CDR3 reads CASSLSDRVYGYTF. CDR3 DNA sequence: TGTGCCAGCAGCTTATCGGACAGGGTCTATGGCTACACCTTC.

The genes are TRBV6-6 and TRBJ2-2; 13 nucleotides align to TRBD2. CDR1 and CDR2 (germline): MNHNY, SVGAGI (reference sequence). V dropped 2 bases and J dropped 7; count of bases not matched to a gene: 1. This CDR3 has 15 residues. The chain's CDR3 is CASSYGLAGVGELFF. CDR3 nucleotides: TGTGCCAGCAGTTACGGACTAGCGGGAGTCGGGGAGCTGTTTTTT.

CDR3 in amino acids: CASSPTLGTSGSRSYNEQFF. The CDR3 DNA is TGTGCCAGTAGTCCAACCCTAGGGACTAGCGGGAGTAGGTCCTACAATGAGCAGTTCTTC. The V call is TRBV19, the J call TRBJ2-1; TRBD2 agrees at 14 bases. CDR3 size: 20 residues. V lost 5 bases to trimming and J lost 1 base; unmatched junction nucleotides: 13. Germline loops: CDR1 LNHDA, CDR2 SQIVND (reference sequence).

The rearrangement joins TRBV7-9 to TRBJ1-3, with D perhaps TRBD1 (6 bases). Germline values: CDR1 SEHNR, CDR2 FQNEAQ (reference sequence). Trimming left V 0 bases short and J 3 bases short, with 9 bases between. This CDR3 has 15 residues. CDR3 in DNA: TGTGCCAGCAGCTTAGCGGGACAAGATGGAAACACCATATATTTT. Protein: CASSLAGQDGNTIYF. Together with reference TRBV7-9 and TRBJ1-3, the CDR3 gives the full variable domain: DTGVSQNPRHKITKRGQNVTFRCDPISEHNRLYWYRQTLGQGPEFLTYFQNEAQLEKSRLLSDRFSAERPKGSFSTLEIQRTEQGDSAMYLCASSLAGQDGNTIYFGEGSWLTVV.

The chain employs TRBV10-3 and TRBJ1-5; a possible D gene is TRBD1 (6 bases). V was trimmed by 0 bases and J by 2 bases, leaving 11 bases between them. The germline gives CDR1 ENHRY, CDR2 SYGVKD. The CDR3 consists of 16 residues. For the CDR3, the DNA is TGTGCCATCAGTGAGTCGGTTGGGGGCGGCAATCAGCCCCAGCATTTT. It is translated as CAISESVGGGNQPQHF.

The rearrangement joins TRBV2 to TRBJ1-5; D remains unclear. The CDR3 loop spans 14 amino acids. The germline V and J ends were trimmed by 4 bases and 4 bases, with 11 bases remaining between them. Germline CDR1 and CDR2: SNHLY and FYNNEI. CDR3 in DNA: TGTGCCAGCAGTGGAGGGAGGCTTAATCAGCCCCAGCATTTT. Amino acids: CASSGGRLNQPQHF.

The chain recombines TRBV9 with TRBJ2-2; D may be TRBD2 (6 bases). Trimming shortened V by 0 bases and J by 2 bases, and 14 bases separated the two germline ends. The CDR3 consists of 17 residues. Germline-derived CDR1 and CDR2 are SGDLS and YYNGEE. The DNA of the CDR3 is TGTGCCAGCAGCGTAGAGGGAGGTGGGCACAACACCGGGGAGCTGTTTTTT. Translation: CASSVEGGGHNTGELFF.

This clone was recorded only once. The V call is TRBV5-4, the J call TRBJ2-5, with 14 bases aligning to TRBD2. The DNA end is more similar to TRBJ2-7, so the J call may be wrong. This CDR3 is 16 amino acids long. Germline V lookup: CDR1 SGHNT, CDR2 YYREEE (reference sequence). The CDR3, as DNA: TGTGCCAGCAGCCGGACTAGCGGGAGGACATCTTACGAGCAGTACTTC. Encoded protein: CASSRTSGRTSYEQYF.

V gene TRBV4-1 combines with J gene TRBJ2-5; 14 nucleotides align to TRBD2. Germline CDR1 is MGHRA and CDR2 is YSYEKL. This CDR3 contains 15 residues. V lost 5 bases, J lost 5 bases, and 4 bases stayed unmatched. CDR3 sequence reads: CASSTRLAGGETQYF. In DNA, the CDR3 is TGCGCCAGCAGCACACGACTAGCGGGAGGGGAGACCCAGTACTTC.